Listed below are T cell receptor beta chains from one sample, sequenced in a study of blood T cell repertoires in COVID-19. Sequencing was performed with immunoSEQ multiplex PCR; in TCRdb, only in-frame clones are kept and a portion is missing. The sample carries roughly 87,000 clones, approximately 80% recorded once. The specimen sequenced was peripheral blood. The receptors here all came from a woman between 70 and 85 years old with acute or convalescent COVID-19. The CDR3 runs from the conserved cysteine through the conserved F or W. The D gene is left open where the match is weak. The size entry is marked missing in some rows and otherwise reads once, few, many or a size class.

V gene: TRBV6-4
clone size: .
D gene: .
J gene: TRBJ1-6
CDR3 protein: CASSLQGPSYNSPLHF
CDR3 DNA: TGTGCCAGCAGCCTACAGGGACCCTCCTATAATTCACCCCTCCACTTT

V gene: TRBV12-3/TRBV12-4
clone size: .
D gene: .
J gene: TRBJ1-2
CDR3 protein: CASSPSNYGYTF
CDR3 DNA: TGTGCCAGCAGTCCCTCTAACTATGGCTACACCTTC

V gene: TRBV16
clone size: .
D gene: .
J gene: TRBJ2-2
CDR3 protein: CASSAVNTGELFF
CDR3 DNA: TGTGCCAGCAGCGCGGTGAACACCGGGGAGCTGTTTTTT

V gene: TRBV20-1
clone size: .
D gene: .
J gene: TRBJ1-2
CDR3 protein: CSASRQDYGYTF
CDR3 DNA: TGCAGTGCTAGTAGACAAGACTATGGCTACACCTTC

V gene: TRBV24-1
clone size: few
D gene: .
J gene: TRBJ1-1
CDR3 protein: CATSDPDRKAFF
CDR3 DNA: TGTGCCACCAGTGACCCGGACAGAAAAGCTTTCTTT

V gene: TRBV5-3
clone size: .
D gene: .
J gene: TRBJ1-5
CDR3 protein: CARSLNRANQPQHF
CDR3 DNA: TGTGCCAGAAGCTTAAACAGGGCGAATCAGCCCCAGCATTTT

V gene: TRBV24-1
clone size: once
D gene: .
J gene: TRBJ1-1
CDR3 protein: CATSANTENTEAFF
CDR3 DNA: TGTGCCACCAGTGCAAACACAGAGAACACTGAAGCTTTCTTT

V gene: TRBV28
clone size: once
D gene: TRBD1
J gene: TRBJ1-2
CDR3 protein: CASTLTGTYGYTF
CDR3 DNA: TGTGCCAGCACCTTGACAGGGACCTATGGCTACACCTTC

V gene: TRBV3-1/TRBV3-2
clone size: .
D gene: .
J gene: TRBJ1-1
CDR3 protein: CASSQESVGKGAFF
CDR3 DNA: TGTGCCAGCAGCCAAGAGAGTGTCGGGAAAGGGGCTTTCTTT

V gene: TRBV29-1
clone size: .
D gene: TRBD1
J gene: TRBJ2-3
CDR3 protein: CSVEQGATDTQYF
CDR3 DNA: TGCAGCGTTGAACAGGGGGCAACAGATACGCAGTATTTT

V gene: TRBV6-5
clone size: .
D gene: TRBD1
J gene: TRBJ1-2
CDR3 protein: CASGGTGEGYTF
CDR3 DNA: TGTGCCAGCGGGGGGACAGGGGAAGGCTACACCTTC

V gene: TRBV28
clone size: .
D gene: .
J gene: TRBJ2-4
CDR3 protein: CASSLPEGAKNIQYF
CDR3 DNA: TGTGCCAGCAGTTTACCGGAGGGAGCCAAAAACATTCAGTACTTC

V gene: TRBV5-1
clone size: .
D gene: .
J gene: TRBJ1-2
CDR3 protein: CASSLDPGSGGYTF
CDR3 DNA: TGCGCCAGCAGCTTGGATCCGGGGTCCGGAGGCTACACCTTC

V gene: TRBV6-1
clone size: .
D gene: .
J gene: TRBJ1-1
CDR3 protein: CASSDTQRTEAFF
CDR3 DNA: TGTGCCAGCAGTGACACGCAGCGCACTGAAGCTTTCTTT

V gene: TRBV5-1
clone size: .
D gene: .
J gene: TRBJ1-2
CDR3 protein: CASTAGPEILYGYTF
CDR3 DNA: TGCGCCAGCACGGCGGGACCGGAAATCCTCTATGGCTACACCTTC

V gene: TRBV7-9
clone size: .
D gene: .
J gene: TRBJ1-4
CDR3 protein: CASSLAWGVEKLFF
CDR3 DNA: TGTGCCAGCAGCTTAGCCTGGGGGGTGGAAAAACTGTTTTTT

V gene: TRBV7-8
clone size: .
D gene: .
J gene: TRBJ1-1
CDR3 protein: CASSFHRELDTEAFF
CDR3 DNA: TGTGCCAGCAGCTTCCACAGGGAATTGGACACTGAAGCTTTCTTT

V gene: TRBV6-4
clone size: .
D gene: TRBD1
J gene: TRBJ1-2
CDR3 protein: CASSDGYRGNYGYTF
CDR3 DNA: TGTGCCAGCAGTGATGGTTACAGGGGGAACTATGGCTACACCTTC

V gene: TRBV5-5
clone size: once
D gene: TRBD1
J gene: TRBJ1-2
CDR3 protein: CASSSDRMTGGVFNYGYTF
CDR3 DNA: TGTGCCAGCAGCTCTGATCGTATGACAGGGGGTGTCTTTAACTATGGCTACACCTTC

V gene: TRBV2
clone size: few
D gene: TRBD1
J gene: TRBJ1-2
CDR3 protein: CASRRGQANYGYTF
CDR3 DNA: TGTGCCAGCAGGCGGGGACAGGCTAACTATGGCTACACCTTC

V gene: TRBV29-1
clone size: .
D gene: TRBD1
J gene: TRBJ2-3
CDR3 protein: CSVLGTASTDTQYF
CDR3 DNA: TGCAGCGTTTTAGGGACAGCTAGCACAGATACGCAGTATTTT

V gene: TRBV11-2
clone size: .
D gene: .
J gene: TRBJ2-2
CDR3 protein: CASRLQQEITGELFF
CDR3 DNA: TGTGCCAGCAGACTACAACAAGAAATCACCGGGGAGCTGTTTTTT

V gene: TRBV19
clone size: .
D gene: TRBD1
J gene: TRBJ1-2
CDR3 protein: CASSPLGTGTGGYTF
CDR3 DNA: TGTGCCAGTAGTCCTCTGGGGACAGGCACGGGAGGCTACACCTTC

V gene: TRBV30
clone size: few
D gene: .
J gene: TRBJ1-1
CDR3 protein: CAWSGGATEAFF
CDR3 DNA: TGTGCCTGGAGTGGTGGGGCCACTGAAGCTTTCTTT

V gene: TRBV5-1
clone size: .
D gene: .
J gene: TRBJ2-1
CDR3 protein: CASSSAGTTYNEQFF
CDR3 DNA: TGCGCCAGCAGCTCAGCCGGGACAACGTACAATGAGCAGTTCTTC

V gene: TRBV5-1
clone size: .
D gene: .
J gene: TRBJ1-1
CDR3 protein: CASSLRSGTTEAFF
CDR3 DNA: TGCGCCAGCAGCTTACGGTCAGGAACGACTGAAGCTTTCTTT

V gene: TRBV9
clone size: .
D gene: TRBD1
J gene: TRBJ1-1
CDR3 protein: CASSPRGTGRGIEAFF
CDR3 DNA: TGTGCCAGCAGCCCACGTGGGACAGGGCGGGGTATTGAAGCTTTCTTT

V gene: TRBV28
clone size: .
D gene: .
J gene: TRBJ2-7
CDR3 protein: CASSVTGISLGQYF
CDR3 DNA: TGTGCCAGCAGTGTAACAGGGATCTCTCTAGGGCAGTACTTC

V gene: TRBV2
clone size: .
D gene: TRBD1
J gene: TRBJ1-1
CDR3 protein: CASSTGAMNTEAFF
CDR3 DNA: TGTGCCAGTTCGACAGGGGCCATGAACACTGAAGCTTTCTTT

V gene: TRBV24-1
clone size: .
D gene: .
J gene: TRBJ2-3
CDR3 protein: CATSDPQAMDTQYF
CDR3 DNA: TGTGCCACCAGTGATCCGCAAGCTATGGATACGCAGTATTTT

V gene: TRBV6-6
clone size: .
D gene: TRBD2
J gene: TRBJ2-3
CDR3 protein: CASSSERGFSDTQYF
CDR3 DNA: TGTGCCAGCAGTTCCGAGCGGGGGTTCTCAGATACGCAGTATTTT

V gene: TRBV6-1
clone size: .
D gene: .
J gene: TRBJ1-1
CDR3 protein: CASSDPRGRDTEAFF
CDR3 DNA: TGTGCCAGCAGTGACCCTAGGGGAAGGGACACTGAAGCTTTCTTT

V gene: TRBV15
clone size: .
D gene: TRBD1
J gene: TRBJ2-2
CDR3 protein: CATSSQGQVHTGELFF
CDR3 DNA: TGTGCCACCAGCAGTCAGGGACAGGTTCACACCGGGGAGCTGTTTTTT

V gene: TRBV19
clone size: .
D gene: .
J gene: TRBJ1-6
CDR3 protein: CAISSGEPNSPLHF
CDR3 DNA: TGTGCAATAAGTAGCGGGGAGCCAAATTCACCCCTCCACTTT

V gene: TRBV28
clone size: .
D gene: .
J gene: TRBJ2-1
CDR3 protein: CASSTTGWGTFF
CDR3 DNA: TGTGCCAGCAGTACCACAGGGTGGGGTACGTTCTTC

V gene: TRBV20-1
clone size: .
D gene: .
J gene: TRBJ1-1
CDR3 protein: CSTWGDTEAFF
CDR3 DNA: TGCAGTACCTGGGGGGACACTGAAGCTTTCTTT

V gene: TRBV7-2
clone size: .
D gene: TRBD2
J gene: TRBJ2-5
CDR3 protein: CASSFAGEETQYF
CDR3 DNA: TGTGCCAGCAGCTTCGCGGGGGAAGAGACCCAGTACTTC

V gene: TRBV7-2
clone size: .
D gene: TRBD1
J gene: TRBJ1-1
CDR3 protein: CASSLVTGAEAFF
CDR3 DNA: TGTGCCAGCAGCTTAGTAACAGGGGCTGAAGCTTTCTTT

V gene: TRBV3-1/TRBV3-2
clone size: .
D gene: .
J gene: TRBJ1-5
CDR3 protein: CASSQGRQPQHF
CDR3 DNA: TGTGCCAGCAGCCAAGGGCGGCAGCCCCAGCATTTT

V gene: TRBV30
clone size: .
D gene: .
J gene: TRBJ1-5
CDR3 protein: CAWQDSSTSQPQHF
CDR3 DNA: TGTGCCTGGCAGGACAGCTCCACGAGTCAGCCCCAGCATTTT

V gene: TRBV15
clone size: once
D gene: .
J gene: TRBJ2-1
CDR3 protein: CATRGLGSNEQFF
CDR3 DNA: TGTGCCACCAGAGGCCTAGGATCGAATGAGCAGTTCTTC

V gene: TRBV19
clone size: .
D gene: .
J gene: TRBJ1-2
CDR3 protein: CASGQRFNYGYTF
CDR3 DNA: TGTGCCAGCGGACAGAGATTCAACTATGGCTACACCTTC

V gene: TRBV18
clone size: .
D gene: TRBD1
J gene: TRBJ1-1
CDR3 protein: CASSPAMGQGTEAFF
CDR3 DNA: TGTGCCAGCTCACCAGCGATGGGACAGGGCACTGAAGCTTTCTTT

V gene: TRBV9
clone size: .
D gene: .
J gene: TRBJ2-5
CDR3 protein: CASSVGAGFVGETQYF
CDR3 DNA: TGTGCCAGCAGCGTAGGCGCGGGGTTTGTGGGGGAGACCCAGTACTTC

V gene: TRBV27
clone size: .
D gene: TRBD2
J gene: TRBJ2-1
CDR3 protein: CASSSTSAGSYNEQFF
CDR3 DNA: TGTGCCAGCAGTTCGACTAGCGCAGGCTCCTACAATGAGCAGTTCTTC

V gene: TRBV10-3
clone size: .
D gene: TRBD1
J gene: TRBJ2-4
CDR3 protein: CAISESPDRGRKNIQYF
CDR3 DNA: TGTGCCATCAGTGAGTCACCGGACAGGGGGAGGAAAAACATTCAGTACTTC

V gene: TRBV12-5
clone size: .
D gene: .
J gene: TRBJ2-3
CDR3 protein: CASGLDRAGITDTQYF
CDR3 DNA: TGTGCTAGTGGTTTGGACCGGGCGGGAATCACAGATACGCAGTATTTT

V gene: TRBV30
clone size: .
D gene: .
J gene: TRBJ1-1
CDR3 protein: CAWSVLPKYVLIYTEAFF
CDR3 DNA: TGTGCCTGGAGTGTACTTCCTAAGTACGTCCTCATCTACACTGAAGCTTTCTTT

V gene: TRBV2
clone size: .
D gene: .
J gene: TRBJ2-1
CDR3 protein: CASSELAGSSYNEQFF
CDR3 DNA: TGTGCCAGCAGTGAATTGGCGGGGAGCTCCTACAATGAGCAGTTCTTC

V gene: TRBV3-1/TRBV3-2
clone size: .
D gene: .
J gene: TRBJ1-6
CDR3 protein: CASSQPGQDSPLHF
CDR3 DNA: TGTGCCAGCAGCCAACCGGGACAAGATTCACCCCTCCACTTT

V gene: TRBV6-2/TRBV6-3
clone size: .
D gene: .
J gene: TRBJ1-2
CDR3 protein: CASIPRDRARLGYGYTF
CDR3 DNA: TGTGCCAGCATCCCCCGGGACCGGGCCCGACTAGGGTATGGCTACACCTTC

V gene: TRBV5-1
clone size: .
D gene: TRBD1
J gene: TRBJ1-1
CDR3 protein: CASSNDRGQNTEAFF
CDR3 DNA: TGCGCCAGCAGCAATGACAGGGGGCAGAACACTGAAGCTTTCTTT

V gene: TRBV7-2
clone size: once
D gene: TRBD2
J gene: TRBJ2-5
CDR3 protein: CASSSLTLAGEETQYF
CDR3 DNA: TGTGCCAGCAGCTCCCTTACACTAGCGGGGGAGGAGACCCAGTACTTC

V gene: TRBV9
clone size: .
D gene: .
J gene: TRBJ1-5
CDR3 protein: CASSVGTGGNQPQHF
CDR3 DNA: TGTGCCAGCAGCGTAGGCACAGGAGGCAATCAGCCCCAGCATTTT

V gene: TRBV7-9
clone size: .
D gene: TRBD1
J gene: TRBJ1-2
CDR3 protein: CASSIQGAPGDGYTF
CDR3 DNA: TGTGCCAGCAGCATTCAGGGGGCGCCGGGAGATGGCTACACCTTC